One and the same sample provided the 20 T cell receptor beta chains below, sequenced in a study of cytomegalovirus exposure and HLA in healthy donors (dated by TCRdb to 2016 to 2017). Libraries were built with the immunoSEQ multiplex PCR assay. The multiplex PCR relied on a mix of 60 forward primers for TCR Vbeta segments and 13 reverse primers for TCR Jbeta segments. The immuneACCESS repertoire file appears here via TCRdb, limited to in-frame rearrangements. These files lack a portion of the clones; in checked studies, under half of the deficit traces to unresolved V genes, and the cause of the others is not known. Recorded for this sample are 120,000 or so clones; 80% of them occurred a single time. The ten largest clones capture over 2.5% of the sample. The sequencing input was PBMCs. The receptors here all came from a male donor in good health and CMV-seronegative.

The J gene is TRBJ2-7, the V gene TRBV2, with D unclear. V was cut by 1 base and J by 2 bases, with 12 bases left in between. The CDR3 totals 15 residues. Germline CDR1 is SNHLY and CDR2 is FYNNEI. For the CDR3, the DNA is TGTGCCAGCAGTGAAGGGATTACTAAACCCTACGAGCAGTACTTC. This encodes CASSEGITKPYEQYF. The variable domain in full, with the rest retrieved from reference TRBV2 and TRBJ2-7, is EPEVTQTPSHQVTQMGQEVILRCVPISNHLYFYWYRQILGQKVEFLVSFYNNEISEKSEIFDDQFSVERPDGSNFTLKIRSTKLEDSAMYFCASSEGITKPYEQYFGPGTRLTVT.

This rearrangement joins TRBV6-4 to TRBJ2-2; D unclear. Trimming removed 2 bases at V and 3 bases at J, with 7 bases between. CDR1 and CDR2 (germline): MRHNA, SNTAGT. This CDR3 region has 14 residues. CDR3 DNA: TGTGCCAGCAGTGACAGCCTTGACACCGGGGAGCTGTTTTTT. Translated: CASSDSLDTGELFF.

Only a few counts were recorded for this clone. The chain links TRBV27 to TRBJ2-7, with 7 positions matching TRBD1. The CDR3 length is 14 residues. J lost 3 bases, V lost 6 bases, and 8 bases had no gene match. Per germline, CDR1 MNHEY and CDR2 SMNVEV (reference sequence). The CDR3 sequence is CASRPGQILYEQYF. The CDR3 DNA follows: TGTGCCAGCAGACCGGGACAGATTCTCTACGAGCAGTACTTC.

This clone was counted only a few times. V is TRBV6-1 and J is TRBJ1-1, with 7 bases lining up with TRBD1. CDR3 length: 13 amino acids. Trimming took 4 bases from V and 6 from J; bases not matched to a gene: 5. CDR1 and CDR2 (germline): MNHNS, SASEGT. The CDR3 loop reads CASSVGGRAEAFF. As DNA, the CDR3 is TGTGCCAGCAGTGTAGGGGGCAGGGCTGAAGCTTTCTTT.

This clone came up a few times. The V and J genes are TRBV6-6 and TRBJ1-2; TRBD1 might be the D (5 bases). The V end was cut by 5 bases, the J end by 4 bases, with 20 bases between. The CDR3 covers 16 residues. Germline assignment: CDR1 MNHNY and CDR2 SVGAGI (reference sequence). CDR3 in amino acids: CASSPSNRGTGYGYTF. In DNA, the CDR3 is TGTGCCAGCAGTCCATCCAACCGGGGGACGGGCTATGGCTACACCTTC.

The V gene is TRBV15, the J gene TRBJ2-1; 9 positions agree with TRBD2. The V gene's germline CDR1 is LNHNV and CDR2 YYDKDF (reference sequence). There are 17 residues in the CDR3. V lost 4 bases to trimming and J lost 10 bases; unmatched junction nucleotides: 17. This CDR3 is CATSTTVGLAGAGEQFF. The CDR3 DNA reads as TGTGCCACCAGCACGACCGTGGGCTTAGCGGGGGCGGGGGAGCAGTTCTTC.

This clone has just a few counts. Here the CDR3 DNA reads TGTGCCAGTAGTATAGAGGGGGCGCGTGGCACTGAAGCTTTCTTT. Amino acid sequence: CASSIEGARGTEAFF. V is TRBV19 and J is TRBJ1-1, with D possibly being TRBD1 (6 bases). The CDR3 is 15 residues long. V was clipped by 0 bases and J by 4 bases, with 12 bases between them. Germline lookup yields CDR1 LNHDA and CDR2 SQIVND (reference sequence).

The J gene is TRBJ1-2, the V gene TRBV11-2; D remains ambiguous. Germline V gene sequence: CDR1 SGHAT, CDR2 FQNNGV. V lost 1 base to trimming and J lost 8 bases, with 14 bases between them. The CDR3 sequence is 14 residues long. CDR3 DNA: TGTGCCAGCAGCTTAGGCCCTATGTTGAACGGCTACACCTTC. The encoded protein is CASSLGPMLNGYTF.

The chain has TRBV7-2 and TRBJ2-2, with D unclear. V was shortened by 5 bases and J by 6 bases, with 16 bases between the two germline ends. This CDR3 region has 15 residues. Germline CDR1 reads SGHTA; CDR2 reads FQGNSA. This CDR3 reads CASSPSAQRSGELFF. The CDR3 nucleotides read TGTGCCAGCAGCCCATCGGCACAGAGATCCGGGGAGCTGTTTTTT.

The CDR3 DNA sequence: TGTGCCAGCGGAACAGTGGAACGGCAGGGTTCTTTCTTT. This translates into CASGTVERQGSFF. The chain employs TRBV28 and TRBJ1-1, with D possibly being TRBD1 (5 bases). V was cut by 8 bases and J by 12 bases, with 22 bases left in between. In germline, CDR1 is MDHEN, CDR2 SYDVKM. The CDR3 totals 13 residues.

The chain is built from TRBV5-1 and TRBJ2-7; tentatively, D is TRBD2 (6 bases). The CDR3 is 14 residues long. Germline V CDR1 and CDR2: SGHRS, YFSETQ. V lost 0 bases and J 6 bases, leaving 13 bases between the germline ends. CDR3 amino acids: CASSLGLVPSEQYF. CDR3 in DNA: TGCGCCAGCAGCTTGGGACTAGTTCCAAGCGAGCAGTACTTC.

This chain connects TRBV6-5 to TRBJ2-7, with 9 bases identical to TRBD1. The ends lost 6 bases at V and 7 bases at J; junction bases unmatched: 7. CDR3 length: 13 amino acids. Per germline, CDR1 MNHEY and CDR2 SVGAGI. The CDR3: CASRGTGGGEQYF. For the CDR3, the DNA is TGTGCCAGCAGGGGAACAGGGGGCGGTGAGCAGTACTTC.

This rearrangement joins TRBV30 to TRBJ2-1; 10 bases agree with TRBD2. The germline V gene encodes CDR1 GTSNPN and CDR2 SVGIG (reference sequence). The CDR3 is 16 residues long. V lost 3 bases and J lost 9; bases outside the gene matches: 14. Here the CDR3 reads CAWRVSSGSVGPEQFF. The CDR3 bases are TGTGCCTGGAGAGTGTCTAGCGGGAGTGTCGGTCCTGAGCAGTTCTTC.

About this clone: One end of the junction is discordant with germline, which a read error may explain. The chain links TRBV7-9 to TRBJ1-5, with 7 bases fitting TRBD1. CDR1 and CDR2 from the germline V gene are SEHNR and FQNEAQ (reference sequence). The CDR3 has 16 amino acids. The DNA of the CDR3 is TGTTCCAGCAGCGCGACAGGGACCTTTAGCAATCAGCCCCAGCATTTT. As protein: CSSSATGTFSNQPQHF.

The chain couples TRBV7-2 to TRBJ1-4; the D gene is possibly TRBD1 (5 bases). The CDR3 consists of 16 residues. Trimming cost V 0 bases and J 2 bases, with 10 bases left between them. Germline CDR1 is SGHTA and CDR2 is FQGNSA. The CDR3: CASSLADTTTNEKLFF. CDR3 bases: TGTGCCAGCAGCTTAGCGGACACGACTACTAATGAAAAACTGTTTTTT.

The chain combines TRBV27 with TRBJ2-2, with 10 positions matching TRBD1. J lost 5 bases, V lost 5 bases, and 8 bases had no gene match. The CDR3 has 16 residues. The germline V gene encodes CDR1 MNHEY and CDR2 SMNVEV (reference sequence). CDR3 nucleotides: TGTGCCAGCAGTCCGTCGGGACAGGGGACGACCGGGGAGCTGTTTTTT. Its translation: CASSPSGQGTTGELFF.

This clone was observed a handful of times. The rearrangement joins TRBV18 to TRBJ1-3; possible D gene TRBD1, 6 bases. The CDR3 is made up of 16 amino acids. Germline lookup yields CDR1 KGHSH and CDR2 LQKENI. V lost 3 bases, J lost 2 bases, and 14 bases lay in between. CDR3 in DNA: TGTGCCAGCTCACCGATAGGGGGTATACCTGGAAACACCATATATTTT. It specifies CASSPIGGIPGNTIYF.

The genes are TRBV19 and TRBJ2-1, with 8 nucleotides matching TRBD1. CDR1 is LNHDA and CDR2 is SQIVND in the germline V gene (reference sequence). The CDR3 contains 15 residues. V lost 5 bases to trimming and J lost 2 bases; unmatched junction nucleotides: 5. The CDR3 DNA reads TGTGCCAGTAGTCGAAGGACAGGGACCTACAATGAGCAGTTCTTC. The encoded protein is CASSRRTGTYNEQFF.

This sequence joins TRBV5-6 and TRBJ1-5; tentative D call: TRBD1 (6 bases). The CDR3 is 16 residues long. Germline V CDR1 and CDR2: SGHDT, YYEEEE. V lost 2 bases and J lost 2, with 14 bases in between. The CDR3 is CASSFLQGDGNQPQHF. CDR3 coding DNA: TGTGCCAGCAGCTTTTTACAGGGTGACGGCAATCAGCCCCAGCATTTT.

This chain uses TRBV6-5 with TRBJ2-3, with 9 bases identical to TRBD2. This CDR3 region has 15 residues. Germline V gene sequence: CDR1 MNHEY, CDR2 SVGAGI. V dropped 6 bases and J dropped 8; count of bases not matched to a gene: 12. The chain's CDR3 is CASRLSGSSGGTQYF. The CDR3 coding sequence is TGTGCCAGCAGGCTTAGCGGGAGTTCTGGGGGTACGCAGTATTTT.